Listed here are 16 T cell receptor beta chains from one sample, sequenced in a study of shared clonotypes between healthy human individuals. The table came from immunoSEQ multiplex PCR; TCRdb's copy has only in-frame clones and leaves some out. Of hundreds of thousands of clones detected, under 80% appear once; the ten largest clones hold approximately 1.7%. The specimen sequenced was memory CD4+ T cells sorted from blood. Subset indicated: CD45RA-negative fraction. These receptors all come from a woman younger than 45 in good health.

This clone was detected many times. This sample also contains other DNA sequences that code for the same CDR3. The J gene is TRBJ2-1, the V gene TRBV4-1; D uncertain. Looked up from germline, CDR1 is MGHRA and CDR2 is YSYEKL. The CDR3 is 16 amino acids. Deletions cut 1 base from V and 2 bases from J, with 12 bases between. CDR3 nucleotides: TGCGCCAGCAGCCAAGTGGACCTTCTTACCTACAATGAGCAGTTCTTC. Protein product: CASSQVDLLTYNEQFF.

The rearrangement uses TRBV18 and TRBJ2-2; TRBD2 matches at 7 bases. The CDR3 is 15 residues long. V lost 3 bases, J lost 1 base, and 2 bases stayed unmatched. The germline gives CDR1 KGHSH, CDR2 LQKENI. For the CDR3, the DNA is TGTGCCAGCTCACCCCAGCGGGAGAACACCGGGGAGCTGTTTTTT. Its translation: CASSPQRENTGELFF.

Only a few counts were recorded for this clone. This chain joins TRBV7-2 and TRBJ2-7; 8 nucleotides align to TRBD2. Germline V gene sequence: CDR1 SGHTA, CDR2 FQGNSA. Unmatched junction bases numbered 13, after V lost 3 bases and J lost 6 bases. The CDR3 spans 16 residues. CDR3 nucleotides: TGTGCCAGCAGCTTCCTACTAGCGGCCTCAGCTGGCGAGCAGTACTTC. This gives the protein CASSFLLAASAGEQYF. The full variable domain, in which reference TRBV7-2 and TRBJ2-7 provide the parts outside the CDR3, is GAGVSQSPSNKVTEKGKDVELRCDPISGHTALYWYRQSLGQGLEFLIYFQGNSAPDKSGLPSDRFSAERTGGSVSTLTIQRTQQEDSAVYLCASSFLLAASAGEQYFGPGTRLTVT.

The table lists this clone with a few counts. The CDR3 coding sequence is TGTGCCAGCAGCACACACCCTGGGGCTAACACCGGGGAGCTGTTTTTT. It translates to CASSTHPGANTGELFF. The chain has TRBV11-2 and TRBJ2-2, with D tentatively TRBD1 (5 bases). Looked up from germline, CDR1 is SGHAT and CDR2 is FQNNGV. Trimming shortened V by 5 bases and J by 2 bases, and 15 bases separated the two germline ends. The CDR3 length is 16 residues.

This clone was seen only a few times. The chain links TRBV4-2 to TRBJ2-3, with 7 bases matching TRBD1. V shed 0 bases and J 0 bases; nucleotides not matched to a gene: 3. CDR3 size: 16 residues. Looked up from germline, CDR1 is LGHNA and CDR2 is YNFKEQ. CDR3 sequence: CASSQDRDRSTDTQYF. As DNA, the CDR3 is TGTGCCAGCAGCCAAGACCGGGACAGAAGCACAGATACGCAGTATTTT.

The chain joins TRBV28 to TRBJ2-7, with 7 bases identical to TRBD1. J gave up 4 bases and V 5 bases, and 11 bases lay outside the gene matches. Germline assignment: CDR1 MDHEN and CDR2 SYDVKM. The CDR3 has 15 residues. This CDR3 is CASSRDSDLRYEQYF. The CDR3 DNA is TGTGCCAGCAGTAGGGACAGCGACCTTAGGTACGAGCAGTACTTC.

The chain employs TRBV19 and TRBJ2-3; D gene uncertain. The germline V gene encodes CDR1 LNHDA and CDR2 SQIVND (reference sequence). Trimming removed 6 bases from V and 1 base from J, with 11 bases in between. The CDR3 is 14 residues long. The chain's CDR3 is CASRSDPGTDTQYF. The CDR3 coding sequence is TGTGCCAGTAGGAGCGACCCCGGCACAGATACGCAGTATTTT. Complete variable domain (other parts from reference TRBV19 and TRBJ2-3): DGGITQSPKYLFRKEGQNVTLSCEQNLNHDAMYWYRQDPGQGLRLIYYSQIVNDFQKGDIAEGYSVSREKKESFPLTVTSAQKNPTAFYLCASRSDPGTDTQYFGPGTRLTVL.

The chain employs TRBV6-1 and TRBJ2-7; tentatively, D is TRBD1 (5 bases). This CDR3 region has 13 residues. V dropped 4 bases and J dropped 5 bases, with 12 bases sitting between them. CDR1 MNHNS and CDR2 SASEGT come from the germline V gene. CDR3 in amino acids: CASSGPGFHEQYF. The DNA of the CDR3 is TGTGCCAGCAGTGGCCCAGGGTTTCACGAGCAGTACTTC.

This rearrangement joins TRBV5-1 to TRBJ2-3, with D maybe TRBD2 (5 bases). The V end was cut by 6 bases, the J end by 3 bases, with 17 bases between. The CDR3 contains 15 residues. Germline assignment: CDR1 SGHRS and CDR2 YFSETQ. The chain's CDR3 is CASTLQSGGTDTQYF. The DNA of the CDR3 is TGCGCCAGCACTTTACAGAGCGGCGGGACAGATACGCAGTATTTT.

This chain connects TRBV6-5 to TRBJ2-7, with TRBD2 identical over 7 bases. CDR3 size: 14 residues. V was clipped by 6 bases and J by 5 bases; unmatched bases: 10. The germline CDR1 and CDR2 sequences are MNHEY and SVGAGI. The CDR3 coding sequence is TGTGCCAGCAGCCCCTCTGGCGGGAGAAACGAGCAGTACTTC. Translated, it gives CASSPSGGRNEQYF.

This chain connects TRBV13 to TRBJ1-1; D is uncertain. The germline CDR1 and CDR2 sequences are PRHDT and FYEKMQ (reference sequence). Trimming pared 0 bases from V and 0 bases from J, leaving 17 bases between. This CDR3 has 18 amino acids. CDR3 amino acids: CASSLGLTDARMNTEAFF. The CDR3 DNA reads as TGTGCCAGCAGCTTAGGCCTAACGGACGCCCGAATGAACACTGAAGCTTTCTTT.

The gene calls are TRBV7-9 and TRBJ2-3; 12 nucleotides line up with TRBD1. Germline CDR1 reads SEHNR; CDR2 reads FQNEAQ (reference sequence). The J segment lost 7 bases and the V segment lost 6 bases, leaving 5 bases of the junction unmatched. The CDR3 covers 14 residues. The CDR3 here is CASRLGQGANTQYF. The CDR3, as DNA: TGTGCCAGCAGACTGGGACAGGGGGCGAATACGCAGTATTTT. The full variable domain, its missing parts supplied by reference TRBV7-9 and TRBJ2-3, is DTGVSQNPRHKITKRGQNVTFRCDPISEHNRLYWYRQTLGQGPEFLTYFQNEAQLEKSRLLSDRFSAERPKGSFSTLEIQRTEQGDSAMYLCASRLGQGANTQYFGPGTRLTVL.

The DNA for the CDR3 is TGTGCCAGCAGTTTACAGGGGGCTCTCGAGCAGTACTTC. As protein: CASSLQGALEQYF. The chain links TRBV27 to TRBJ2-7; 8 nucleotides match TRBD1. V shed 2 bases, J shed 6 bases, and the junction held 3 bases outside the gene matches. The CDR3 is 13 residues long. Per the germline V gene, CDR1 is MNHEY and CDR2 is SMNVEV (reference sequence).

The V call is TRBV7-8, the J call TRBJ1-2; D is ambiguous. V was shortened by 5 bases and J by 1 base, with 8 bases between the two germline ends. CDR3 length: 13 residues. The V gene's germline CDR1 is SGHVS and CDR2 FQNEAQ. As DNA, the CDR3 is TGTGCCAGCAGCACACGGGATAACTATGGCTACACCTTC. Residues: CASSTRDNYGYTF.

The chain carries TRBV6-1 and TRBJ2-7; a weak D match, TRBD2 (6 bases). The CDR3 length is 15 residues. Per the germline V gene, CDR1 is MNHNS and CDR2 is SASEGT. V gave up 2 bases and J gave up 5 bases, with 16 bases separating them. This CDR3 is CASSEPGLLPDEQYF. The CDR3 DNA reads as TGTGCCAGCAGTGAACCGGGACTCCTACCGGACGAGCAGTACTTC.

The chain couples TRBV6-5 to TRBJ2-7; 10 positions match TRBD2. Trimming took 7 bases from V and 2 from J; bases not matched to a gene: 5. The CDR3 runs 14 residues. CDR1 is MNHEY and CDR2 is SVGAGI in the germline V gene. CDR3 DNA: TGTGCCAGCAAAAGGACTAGCGGCACCTACGAGCAGTACTTC. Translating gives CASKRTSGTYEQYF.